Below are 27 T cell receptor beta chains sequenced from a single sample in a study of blood T cell repertoires in COVID-19. Measured with immunoSEQ multiplex PCR; TCRdb has only the in-frame clones, and not every one. This sample has roughly 240,000 clones, with approximately 90% found just once. What was sequenced was PBMCs or T cells enriched from blood (not recorded which). These TCRs come from a middle-aged man who had been exposed to COVID-19.

The genes are TRBV7-9 and TRBJ1-3, with TRBD1 matching over 8 bases. Germline V CDR1 and CDR2: SEHNR, FQNEAQ (reference sequence). The ends lost 4 bases at V and 0 bases at J; junction bases unmatched: 14. This CDR3 is 19 amino acids long. The CDR3 loop reads CASSSRSTGAYYSGNTIYF. Written as DNA, the CDR3 is TGTGCCAGCAGCTCGCGTTCGACAGGGGCCTACTACTCTGGAAACACCATATATTTT.

This rearrangement joins TRBV9 to TRBJ1-1, with D possibly matching TRBD1 (5 bases). CDR1 is SGDLS and CDR2 is YYNGEE in the germline V gene. V was trimmed by 4 bases and J by 1 base, leaving 8 bases between them. The CDR3 spans 13 residues. CDR3: CASSIGQNTEAFF. The CDR3 nucleotides are TGTGCCAGCAGCATCGGACAGAACACTGAAGCTTTCTTT.

The gene calls are TRBV7-3 and TRBJ2-2; D gene unclear. V lost 0 bases, J lost 5 bases, and 7 bases lay in between. The CDR3 length is 14 residues. Germline lookup yields CDR1 SGHTA and CDR2 FQGTGA. CDR3 nucleotides: TGTGCCAGCAGCTTAACGTTTTCTACCGGGGAGCTGTTTTTT. Translated: CASSLTFSTGELFF.

This chain joins TRBV27 and TRBJ1-2, with a tentative D call TRBD1 (6 bases). The CDR3 consists of 16 residues. Germline loops: CDR1 MNHEY, CDR2 SMNVEV (reference sequence). The V end lost 3 bases, the J end lost 4 bases, and 18 bases lay between the germline ends. The CDR3 here is CASSLRRDTVSYGYTF. The DNA of the CDR3 is TGTGCCAGCAGTTTGAGACGGGACACAGTTAGCTATGGCTACACCTTC.

The V and J genes are TRBV30 and TRBJ1-5; a possible D gene is TRBD1 (5 bases). V was clipped by 6 bases and J by 3 bases, with 12 bases between them. The CDR3 extends over 13 amino acids. CDR1 and CDR2 (germline): GTSNPN, SVGIG (reference sequence). The DNA of the CDR3 is TGTGCCTGTAAGACAGAACACAATCAGCCCCAGCATTTT. Its protein product is CACKTEHNQPQHF.

The V and J genes are TRBV2 and TRBJ2-5; 8 bases line up with TRBD2. The V gene end was trimmed by 6 bases and the J gene end by 1 base; junction bases not matched to a gene: 4. CDR3 length: 14 residues. Germline CDR1 SNHLY, CDR2 FYNNEI. CDR3 sequence: CASSRGGLQETQYF. The CDR3 coding sequence is TGTGCCAGCAGCCGCGGGGGGCTCCAAGAGACCCAGTACTTC.

The rearrangement uses TRBV5-1 and TRBJ1-3; D might be TRBD1 (6 bases). Germline loops: CDR1 SGHRS, CDR2 YFSETQ. V was clipped by 0 bases and J by 2 bases, with 12 bases between them. The CDR3 length is 16 residues. CDR3 nucleotides: TGCGCCAGCAGCTTGGACAGGGTGGGGACTGGAAACACCATATATTTT. Protein: CASSLDRVGTGNTIYF.

The V gene is TRBV15, the J gene TRBJ2-1, with 8 bases lining up with TRBD1. CDR1 is LNHNV and CDR2 is YYDKDF in the germline V gene (reference sequence). V lost 5 bases and J lost 7; bases outside the gene matches: 16. The CDR3 contains 17 residues. The chain's CDR3 is CATSLKRGRQGRNEQFF. The CDR3 DNA reads as TGTGCCACCAGCCTCAAAAGAGGGAGACAGGGGAGGAATGAGCAGTTCTTC.

The chain combines TRBV24-1 with TRBJ1-1; TRBD1 might be the D (5 bases). The CDR3 extends over 14 amino acids. V lost 2 bases, J lost 3 bases, and 9 bases lay in between. The germline gives CDR1 KGHDR, CDR2 SFDVKD. CDR3 nucleotide sequence: TGTGCCACCAGTGATTCCAGGGCAGACACTGAAGCTTTCTTT. Residues: CATSDSRADTEAFF.

The chain employs TRBV7-2 and TRBJ2-7, with D maybe TRBD1 (6 bases). Germline lookup yields CDR1 SGHTA and CDR2 FQGNSA. V shed 3 bases and J shed 3 bases, with 9 bases lying between them. The CDR3 runs 13 residues. CDR3 amino acids: CASSFEQGYEQYV. DNA of the CDR3: TGTGCCAGCAGCTTCGAACAGGGCTACGAGCAGTACGTC.

This chain joins TRBV27 and TRBJ2-2, with 9 positions matching TRBD1. The CDR3 has 14 amino acids. Germline V gives CDR1 MNHEY, CDR2 SMNVEV (reference sequence). V lost 6 bases, J lost 5 bases, and 4 bases stayed unmatched. CDR3 in DNA: TGTGCCAGCAGAAGGGACAGGGCGACCGGGGAGCTGTTTTTT. Encoded protein: CASRRDRATGELFF.

V gene TRBV7-3 combines with J gene TRBJ2-2; 7 bases fit TRBD1. CDR3 length equals 16 residues. Germline V gene lookup returns CDR1 SGHTA and CDR2 FQGTGA. V lost 1 base to trimming and J lost 2 bases; unmatched junction nucleotides: 4. CDR3 region: CASSLRGGYNTGELFF. The CDR3, as DNA: TGTGCCAGCAGCTTAAGAGGGGGCTACAACACCGGGGAGCTGTTTTTT.

The gene calls are TRBV27 and TRBJ1-1, with a tentative D call TRBD1 (5 bases). CDR1 and CDR2 from the germline V gene are MNHEY and SMNVEV (reference sequence). CDR3 size: 14 residues. The CDR3, as DNA: TGTGCGGGGGAGGGTAAATTTAGGGACACTGAAGCTTTCTTT. Amino acid sequence: CAGEGKFRDTEAFF.

This sequence joins TRBV28 and TRBJ2-3, with 11 bases identical to TRBD2. The CDR3 contains 16 residues. V was pared by 5 bases and J by 3 bases, with 7 bases of the junction left unmatched. The germline V gene has CDR1 MDHEN and CDR2 SYDVKM. The CDR3 nucleotides are TGTGCCAGCAGTCGCCGACTAGCGGGGCAAACAGATACGCAGTATTTT. Protein product: CASSRRLAGQTDTQYF. Looking up the rest from reference TRBV28 and TRBJ2-3 gives the full variable domain: DVKVTQSSRYLVKRTGEKVFLECVQDMDHENMFWYRQDPGLGLRLIYFSYDVKMKEKGDIPEGYSVSREKKERFSLILESASTNQTSMYLCASSRRLAGQTDTQYFGPGTRLTVL.

The chain links TRBV9 to TRBJ2-2, with D uncertain. Germline V gene data show CDR1 as SGDLS and CDR2 as YYNGEE. Trimming left V 0 bases short and J 3 bases short, with 3 bases between. The CDR3 loop spans 13 amino acids. DNA of the CDR3: TGTGCCAGCAGCGTAGTAGACACCGGGGAGCTGTTTTTT. Its translation is CASSVVDTGELFF.

The rearrangement uses TRBV6-6 and TRBJ1-1; no clear D. This CDR3 region has 15 residues. The V and J ends lost 4 bases and 5 bases respectively, with 17 bases between them. Germline V lookup: CDR1 MNHNY, CDR2 SVGAGI (reference sequence). In DNA form, the CDR3 reads TGTGCCAGCAGTTTACTCAATGTCGGGGTTACTGAAGCTTTCTTT. It translates to CASSLLNVGVTEAFF.

The CDR3 loop reads CASSLRDRVSYNSPLHF. CDR3 sequence (DNA): TGTGCCAGCAGCTTGCGGGACAGGGTCTCCTATAATTCACCCCTCCACTTT. The V and J genes are TRBV7-3 and TRBJ1-6; 9 bases line up with TRBD1. CDR1 is SGHTA and CDR2 is FQGTGA in the germline V gene. Unmatched junction bases numbered 3, after V lost 3 bases and J lost 0 bases. CDR3 length: 17 residues.

The rearrangement links TRBV6-2 or TRBV6-3 to TRBJ1-5; D is uncertain. The germline V gene encodes CDR1 MNHEY and CDR2 SVGEGT. This CDR3 region has 12 residues. The germline V and J ends were trimmed by 5 bases and 7 bases, with 9 bases remaining between them. The CDR3 protein is CASSAVYQPQHF. Written as DNA, the CDR3 is TGTGCCAGCAGTGCAGTTTACCAGCCCCAGCATTTT.

The chain couples TRBV15 to TRBJ2-3; tentatively, D is TRBD1 (5 bases). Per the germline V gene, CDR1 is LNHNV and CDR2 is YYDKDF (reference sequence). The CDR3 length is 17 residues. Trimming stripped 2 bases from V and 4 bases from J, with 19 bases between. CDR3 coding DNA: TGTGCCACCAGCAGAAAGATGACAGTCTCAGTGTCAGATACGCAGTATTTT. It translates to CATSRKMTVSVSDTQYF.

The chain is built from TRBV24-1 and TRBJ2-7, with a weak D call TRBD2 (5 bases). This CDR3 comprises 15 residues. V shed 1 base and J shed 4 bases, with 13 bases lying between them. Germline loops: CDR1 KGHDR, CDR2 SFDVKD. Here the CDR3 reads CATSDFVGLAYEQYV. Written as DNA, the CDR3 is TGTGCCACCAGTGATTTTGTAGGGCTAGCATACGAGCAGTACGTC.

This chain links TRBV19 with TRBJ1-2, with TRBD1 identical over 8 bases. Germline loops: CDR1 LNHDA, CDR2 SQIVND (reference sequence). CDR3 length: 15 residues. The trim removed 10 bases at V and 7 bases at J, leaving 17 bases unmatched. The CDR3 region has the DNA TGTGCCACCAGGTCCAGGGGGCTCCTCGCGAGTGGCTACACCTTC. Its protein is CATRSRGLLASGYTF.

V gene TRBV2 combines with J gene TRBJ1-1; D may be TRBD1 (6 bases). V was clipped by 1 base and J by 5 bases, with 11 bases between them. CDR1 and CDR2 (germline): SNHLY, FYNNEI. The CDR3 has 14 residues. CDR3 protein: CASSEETGPTEAFF. DNA of the CDR3: TGTGCCAGCAGTGAAGAGACAGGACCTACTGAAGCTTTCTTT.

The genes are TRBV9 and TRBJ1-4; 11 positions match TRBD1. V lost 4 bases, J lost 7 bases, and 6 bases stayed unmatched. The CDR3 covers 15 residues. Germline values: CDR1 SGDLS, CDR2 YYNGEE. The CDR3 here is CASSPEGTGGEKLFF. CDR3 in DNA: TGTGCCAGCAGCCCCGAGGGGACAGGGGGTGAAAAACTGTTTTTT.

The chain recombines TRBV2 with TRBJ1-2, with a weak D call TRBD1 (6 bases). The CDR3 length is 13 residues. Trimming took off 2 bases at V and 2 bases at J, with 6 bases between the two ends. Germline V gene sequence: CDR1 SNHLY, CDR2 FYNNEI. The CDR3 nucleotides read TGTGCCAGCAGTGAACAGGGGAACTATGGCTACACCTTC. It encodes CASSEQGNYGYTF.

The chain couples TRBV6-1 to TRBJ2-7, with D unresolved. The CDR3 totals 15 residues. The V gene's germline CDR1 is MNHNS and CDR2 SASEGT. V lost 3 bases and J lost 3, with 15 bases in between. CDR3 in DNA: TGTGCCAGCAGTGAGGGTGGCCCTACTATCTACGAGCAGTACGTC. Its translation: CASSEGGPTIYEQYV.

The chain links TRBV12-3 or TRBV12-4 to TRBJ1-1, with D possibly TRBD1 on 5 matching bases. Between the trimmed V and J ends, which lost 6 bases and 1 base, there was a span of 9 bases. The CDR3 sequence is 13 residues long. CDR3 loop: CASSRGQNTEAFF. DNA for the CDR3: TGTGCCAGCAGCCGCGGACAGAACACTGAAGCTTTCTTT.

In regard to this clone: The same CDR3 also results from other DNA sequences found in this sample. The rearrangement joins TRBV18 to TRBJ1-1; D is possibly TRBD1 (6 bases). The CDR3 has 14 residues. V was trimmed by 2 bases and J by 1 base, leaving 8 bases between them. Per germline, CDR1 KGHSH and CDR2 LQKENI. The CDR3 region is CASSPGGGNTEAFF. CDR3 coding DNA: TGTGCCAGCTCACCAGGGGGCGGGAACACTGAAGCTTTCTTT.